This entry concerns a single T cell receptor beta chain. No antigen is known for it. The record has no base qualities; no much larger clone is one base away. CDR1 SGHTA and CDR2 FQGTGA were looked up in the germline V gene. The CDR3 contains 14 residues, cysteine and phenylalanine counted. Only the CDR3 region is kept as DNA, spanning 42 bases read in frame from base 1. Trimming leaves V shorter by 4 bases and J shorter by 5 bases, with the junction holding 5 bases beyond the gene matches. This sample was taken from a study of memory CD4+ T cells and cytomegalovirus serostatus (dated by TCRdb to about 2019). Context from the whole study: A total of around 35 healthy Belgian adults, of whom 9 were CMV seropositive and approximately 24 were CMV seronegative, were included in the cohort. To replicate a published TCR-based CMV serostatus classifier, the study sequenced CD4+ memory TCRbeta repertoires from a Belgian cohort whose cytomegalovirus serostatus was known.

A FACSAria II was used to sort memory CD4+ T cells, defined as single viable CD3+CD4+CD8-CD45RO+ cells. CMV serostatus was assessed using a Roche Elecsys assay, by which serum IgG against CMV pp150, pp28, p38 and p52 was detected. After thawing, total CD4+ T cells were enriched by positive selection with CD4 magnetic microbeads. The samples came from a different study that was designed specifically to examine the CD4+ T cell memory repertoire. Peripheral blood mononuclear cells were isolated and cryopreserved according to standard operating procedures, and serum was stored at -80 degrees C. The staining relied on CD3-PerCP (BW264/56), CD4-APC (RPA-T4), CD45RO-PE (UCHT1) and CD8-Pacific Orange (3B5) antibodies, and Sytox blue was used to exclude non-viable cells. What the study reported, not specific to this receptor: Only CD4+CD45RO+ memory cells were sequenced, in contrast to the original study, which included naive and memory CD4+ and CD8+ populations. Results were interpreted as suggesting that the CMV-associated TCR signature is largely present in the CD4+ memory repertoire. A median bootstrapped AUC of roughly 0.95 with a 95% CI of 0.76-1.00 was achieved on the Belgian cohort by the original-framework classifier. Among the 164 previously reported CMV-associated TCRbeta sequences, 67 showed up in the CD4+ memory repertoires, with each one found in between one and five individuals. For CMV serostatus prediction, a median bootstrapped AUC of about 0.94 was reached with the original framework, and a median bootstrapped AUC of approximately 0.89 was reached with a US-trained random forest.

The Quick-DNA Microprep Kit was used to extract genomic DNA from the sorted cells. TCRbeta DNA was amplified with the immunoSEQ hsTCRbeta kit following the manufacturer's protocol. TCRbeta libraries were sequenced on an Illumina MiSeq instrument. As for how the authors treated the data: Following removal of out-of-frame sequences, more than 2,000,000 distinct TCRbeta sequences were retained, with an average of around 67,000 per individual. Each individual was scored according to the count of 164 previously reported CMV-associated TCRbeta sequences and the total productive distinct TCRbeta count. A beta-binomial model was reimplemented in Python, and random forests from scikit-learn, run with default parameters, were trained on data from the US cohort. Classifier performance on the Belgian cohort was summarized as median AUC with percentile confidence intervals over 10,000 bootstrap iterations. The table comes from immuneACCESS by way of TCRdb, which keeps in-frame sequences with V and J called. Part of the clones is missing from these tables; in studies checked, under half for an unresolved V gene and the rest for unknown reasons. Clonal size and the V and J genes are those of that table, whereas D and trimming came from the DNA. For this sample the table gives just over 25,000 clones, of which over 70% were detected only once. The ten largest make up approximately 1% of the sample.

The origin of this receptor is an adult in good health and CMV-seronegative. This chain is built from TRBV7-3 and TRBJ2-3; 8 bases in the middle match TRBD1. Sequenced sample: memory CD4+ T cells from blood. This receptor has the CDR3 CASSSGQGRDTQYF. The DNA sequence is TGTGCCAGCAGCTCAGGACAGGGAAGAGATACGCAGTATTTT.